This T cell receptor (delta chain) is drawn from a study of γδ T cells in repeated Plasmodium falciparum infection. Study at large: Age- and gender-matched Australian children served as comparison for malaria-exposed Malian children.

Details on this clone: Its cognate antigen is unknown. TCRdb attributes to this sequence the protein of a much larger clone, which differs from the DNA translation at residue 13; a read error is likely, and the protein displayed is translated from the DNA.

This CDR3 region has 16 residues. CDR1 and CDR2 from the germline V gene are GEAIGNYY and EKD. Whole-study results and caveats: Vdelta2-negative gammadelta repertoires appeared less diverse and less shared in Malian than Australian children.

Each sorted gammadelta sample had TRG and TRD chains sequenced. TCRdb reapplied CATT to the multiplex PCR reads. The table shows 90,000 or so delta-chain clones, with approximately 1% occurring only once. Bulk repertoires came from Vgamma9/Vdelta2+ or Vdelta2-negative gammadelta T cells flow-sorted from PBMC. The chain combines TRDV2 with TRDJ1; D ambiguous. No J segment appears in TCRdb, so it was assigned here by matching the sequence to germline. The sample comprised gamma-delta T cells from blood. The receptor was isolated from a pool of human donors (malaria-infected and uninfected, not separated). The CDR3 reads CACDKGTLKYTDELIF. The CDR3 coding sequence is TGTGCCTGTGACAAAGGGACCCTGAAGTACACCGATGAACTCATCTTT.